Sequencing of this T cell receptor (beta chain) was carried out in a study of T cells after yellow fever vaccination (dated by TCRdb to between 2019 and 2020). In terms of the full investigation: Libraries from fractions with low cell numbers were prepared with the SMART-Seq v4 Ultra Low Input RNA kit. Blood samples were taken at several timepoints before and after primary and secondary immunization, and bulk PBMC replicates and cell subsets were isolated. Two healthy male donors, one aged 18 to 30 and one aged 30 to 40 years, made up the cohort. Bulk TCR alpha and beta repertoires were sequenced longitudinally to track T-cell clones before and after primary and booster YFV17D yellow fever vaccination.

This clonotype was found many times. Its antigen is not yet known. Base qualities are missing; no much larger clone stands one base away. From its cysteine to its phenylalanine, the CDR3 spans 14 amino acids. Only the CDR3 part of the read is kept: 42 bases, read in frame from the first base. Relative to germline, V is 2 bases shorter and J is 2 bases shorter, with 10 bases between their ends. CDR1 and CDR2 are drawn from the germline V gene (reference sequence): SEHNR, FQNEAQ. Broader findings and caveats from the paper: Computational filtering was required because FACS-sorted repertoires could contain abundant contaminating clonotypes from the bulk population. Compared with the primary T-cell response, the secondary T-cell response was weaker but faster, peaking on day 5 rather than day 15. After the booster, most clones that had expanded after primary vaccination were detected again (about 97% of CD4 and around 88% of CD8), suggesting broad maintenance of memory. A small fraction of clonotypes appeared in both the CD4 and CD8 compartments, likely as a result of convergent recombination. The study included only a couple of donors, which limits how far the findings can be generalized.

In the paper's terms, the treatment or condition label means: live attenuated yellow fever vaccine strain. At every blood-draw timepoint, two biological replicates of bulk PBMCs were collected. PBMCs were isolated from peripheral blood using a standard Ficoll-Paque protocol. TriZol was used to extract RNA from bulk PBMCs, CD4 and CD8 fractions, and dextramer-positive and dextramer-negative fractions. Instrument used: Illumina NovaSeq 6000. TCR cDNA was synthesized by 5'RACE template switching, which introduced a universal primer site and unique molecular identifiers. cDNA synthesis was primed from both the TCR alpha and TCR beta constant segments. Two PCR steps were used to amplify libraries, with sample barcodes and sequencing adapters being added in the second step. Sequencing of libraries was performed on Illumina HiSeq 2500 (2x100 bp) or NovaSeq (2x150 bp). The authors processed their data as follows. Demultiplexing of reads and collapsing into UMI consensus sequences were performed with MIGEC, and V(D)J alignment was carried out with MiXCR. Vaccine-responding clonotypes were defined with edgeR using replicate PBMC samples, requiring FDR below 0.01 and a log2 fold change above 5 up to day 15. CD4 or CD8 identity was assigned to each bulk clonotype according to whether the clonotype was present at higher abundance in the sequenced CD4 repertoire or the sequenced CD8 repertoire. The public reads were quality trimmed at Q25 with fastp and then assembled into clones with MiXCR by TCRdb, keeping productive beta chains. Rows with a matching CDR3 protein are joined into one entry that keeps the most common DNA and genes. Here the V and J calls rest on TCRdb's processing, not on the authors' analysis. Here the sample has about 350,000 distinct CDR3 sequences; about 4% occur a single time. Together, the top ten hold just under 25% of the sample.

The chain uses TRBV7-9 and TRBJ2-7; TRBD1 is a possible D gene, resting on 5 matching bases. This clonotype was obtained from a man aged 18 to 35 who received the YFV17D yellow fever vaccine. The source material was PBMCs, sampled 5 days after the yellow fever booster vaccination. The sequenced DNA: TGTGCCAGCAGCTTATCCGGACACGCCTACGAGCAGTACTTC. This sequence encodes CASSLSGHAYEQYF.